Listed here is a single T cell receptor beta chain. This specimen belongs to a study of long-term antiretroviral therapy in people with HIV. There are 15 residues in the CDR3. Germline loops: CDR1 SNHLY, CDR2 FYNNEI. V lost 1 base, J lost 3 bases, and 12 bases lay in between. Version v3.0 of the immunoSEQ assay ran at survey level. TCRdb's copy holds only in-frame clones and misses some; the assay was immunoSEQ multiplex PCR. The sample includes about 23,000 clones, 88% of them seen just once. The chain carries TRBV2 and TRBJ1-2, with a possible D match to TRBD1 (6 bases). The sequenced sample was unsorted PBMCs, obtained 0.6 years after starting antiretroviral therapy. The clonotype was recovered from a man aged 60 to 69 with HIV. The chain's CDR3 is CASSEGQARYYGYTF. CDR3 DNA: TGTGCCAGCAGTGAAGGACAGGCCAGATACTATGGCTACACCTTC. Variable domain in full (rest from reference TRBV2 and TRBJ1-2): EPEVTQTPSHQVTQMGQEVILRCVPISNHLYFYWYRQILGQKVEFLVSFYNNEISEKSEIFDDQFSVERPDGSNFTLKIRSTKLEDSAMYFCASSEGQARYYGYTFGSGTRLTVV.